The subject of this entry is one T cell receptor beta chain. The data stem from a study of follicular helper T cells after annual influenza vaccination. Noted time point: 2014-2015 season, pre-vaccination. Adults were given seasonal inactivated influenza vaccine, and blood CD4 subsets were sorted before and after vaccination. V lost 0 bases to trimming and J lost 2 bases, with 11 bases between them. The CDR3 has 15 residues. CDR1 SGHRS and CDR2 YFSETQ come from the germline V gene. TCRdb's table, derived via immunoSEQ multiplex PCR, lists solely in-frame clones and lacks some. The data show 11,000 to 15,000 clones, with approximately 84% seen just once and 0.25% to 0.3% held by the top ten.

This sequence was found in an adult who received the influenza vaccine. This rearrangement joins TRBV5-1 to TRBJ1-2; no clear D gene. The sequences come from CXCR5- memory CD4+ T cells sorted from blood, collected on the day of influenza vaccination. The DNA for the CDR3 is TGCGCCAGCAGCTTGGGGTCAGGAGAAAACTATGGCTACACCTTC. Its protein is CASSLGSGENYGYTF.